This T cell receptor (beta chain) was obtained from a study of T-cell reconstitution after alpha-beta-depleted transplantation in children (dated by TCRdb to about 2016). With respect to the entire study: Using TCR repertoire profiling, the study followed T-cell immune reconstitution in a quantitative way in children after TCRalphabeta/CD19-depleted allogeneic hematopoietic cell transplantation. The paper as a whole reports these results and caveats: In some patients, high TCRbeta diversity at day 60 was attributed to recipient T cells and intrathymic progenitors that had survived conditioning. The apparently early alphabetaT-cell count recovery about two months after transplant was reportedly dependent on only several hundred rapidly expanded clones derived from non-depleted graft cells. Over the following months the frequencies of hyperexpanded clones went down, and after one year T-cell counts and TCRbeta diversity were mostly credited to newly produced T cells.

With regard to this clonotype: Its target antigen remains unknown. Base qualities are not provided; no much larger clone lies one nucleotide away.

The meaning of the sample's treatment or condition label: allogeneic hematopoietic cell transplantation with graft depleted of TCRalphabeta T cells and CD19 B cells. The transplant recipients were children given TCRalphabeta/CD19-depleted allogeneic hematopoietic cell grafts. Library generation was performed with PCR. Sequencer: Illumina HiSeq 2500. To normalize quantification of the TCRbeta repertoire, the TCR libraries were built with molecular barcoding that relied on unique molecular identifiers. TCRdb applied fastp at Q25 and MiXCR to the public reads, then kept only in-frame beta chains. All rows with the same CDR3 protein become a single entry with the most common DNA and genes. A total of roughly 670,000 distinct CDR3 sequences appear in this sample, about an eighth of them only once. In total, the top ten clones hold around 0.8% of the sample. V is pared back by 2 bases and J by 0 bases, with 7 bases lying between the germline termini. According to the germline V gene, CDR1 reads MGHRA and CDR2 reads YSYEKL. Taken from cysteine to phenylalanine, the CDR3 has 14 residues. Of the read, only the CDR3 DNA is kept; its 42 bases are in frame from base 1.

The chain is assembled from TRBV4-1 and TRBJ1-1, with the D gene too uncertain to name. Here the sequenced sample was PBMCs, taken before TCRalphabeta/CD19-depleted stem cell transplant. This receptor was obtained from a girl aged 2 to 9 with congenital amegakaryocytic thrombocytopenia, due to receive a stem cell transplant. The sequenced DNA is TGCGCCAGCAGCCAACACGGAATGAACACTGAAGCTTTCTTT. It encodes CASSQHGMNTEAFF.